This T cell receptor beta chain was identified during a study of PD-1 blockade in classical Hodgkin lymphoma. Sequencing used immunoSEQ multiplex PCR; TCRdb keeps in-frame clones, though not all of them. The table has just under 65,000 clones, about 90% seen once. Broader study findings: The CD4+ diversity rise by C4D1 was clearest in complete responders.

Per germline, CDR1 SGHTA and CDR2 FQGTGA. V lost 0 bases and J lost 6, with 12 bases in between. The CDR3 spans 15 residues. About this clone itself: Its antigen is undetermined.

Indicated time point: cycle 4 day 1 (C4D1), after five to seven weeks of nivolumab. Every one of the patients relapsed after autologous stem cell transplantation (brentuximab vedotin exposure was variable). The chain joins TRBV7-3 to TRBJ2-1; D tentatively reads TRBD1 or TRBD2 (6 bases each). The sample in question was peripheral blood mononuclear cells (PBMCs), obtained before the fourth cycle of nivolumab. This receptor was identified in a human donor with classical Hodgkin lymphoma. The CDR3 coding sequence is TGTGCCAGCAGCTTAACCCAGGGGACTTTCAATGAGCAGTTCTTC. Protein sequence: CASSLTQGTFNEQFF.